This T cell receptor beta chain originates from a study of blood T cells in healthy people across ages. Whole-study context: There was about one barcoded beta molecule captured by template switching per two T cells. Regarding the study as a whole: Getting older went along with TCR beta diversity per million T cells dropping roughly linearly. One million T cells yielded diversity estimates that were considered underestimates.

A second PCR, run for about 6 to 11 cycles, used a sample-barcoded 5' primer plus a J-beta primer mix. TCRdb reanalysed the 5' RACE reads using MiXCR and keeps one entry per CDR3 protein. This repertoire shows around 900,000 distinct CDR3 sequences, roughly half found once; its top ten account for about a fifth. V lost 7 bases, J lost 1 base, and 8 bases lay in between. The germline V gene encodes CDR1 MNHEY and CDR2 SMNVEV (reference sequence). The CDR3 has 14 residues. Worth noting for this clonotype: The antigen remains unidentified. A read error may explain this, as a much larger clone is one base away.

The V call is TRBV27, the J call TRBJ2-6; D is unclear. The source of this sequence is a woman in her sixties or seventies in good health. Sample: blood. CDR3 protein: CASIVESGANVLTF. The CDR3 DNA reads TGTGCCAGCATTGTAGAATCTGGGGCCAACGTCCTGACTTTC.